Sequencing of this TCR beta chain was carried out in a study of CD8+CD57+ T cells in acquired aplastic anemia. Study-level information: Sorting CD4+ and CD8+ cells gave DNA averaging about 3.2 ug.

Study observations and caveats: Patients and controls had in common around 29 CD8+ CDR3 sequences. No significant difference in CD8+ Simpson's diversity was found between patients and controls.

CDR1 and CDR2 from the germline V gene are KGHDR and SFDVKD. Trimming took 2 bases from V and 10 from J, leaving 7 bases between them. The CDR3 contains 11 residues. Genomic DNA templated the TCR beta VDJ and CDR3 profiling. TCRdb analysed the reads with MiXCR anew, one entry per CDR3 protein. The data hold 450,000 to 600,000 distinct CDR3 sequences, with roughly 34% observed a single time. This clonotype was observed a few times. Its antigen is not identified. CD8+CD57+ cell expansion had been shown by flow cytometry in patients chosen for sequencing. Patients had not yet gotten any therapy when their blood was taken for sampling.

The clonotype comes from a human donor with aplastic anemia. The rearrangement links TRBV24-1 to TRBJ2-5, with D possibly matching TRBD1 (6 bases). Sequencing was done on a sample of sorted CD4+, CD8+, or CD8+CD57+ T cells (not recorded which) from PBMCs. DNA of the CDR3: TGTGCCACCAGTGATTGGGGGCTCCAGTACTTC. Translated: CATSDWGLQYF.